The 24 T cell receptor beta chains below all came from one sample that was sequenced in a study of blood T cell repertoires in COVID-19. Repertoires were generated with immunoSEQ multiplex PCR, while TCRdb's copy carries only in-frame clones and drops some. The profile covers 450,000 or so clones, with around 90% appearing a single time and 0.6% taken by the ten largest. Sequenced material: PBMCs or T cells enriched from blood (not recorded which). The receptor source for this set is a young man who had recovered from COVID-19.

The genes are TRBV28 and TRBJ1-5, with 7 bases fitting TRBD1. CDR3 length: 15 amino acids. V lost 6 bases to trimming and J lost 2 bases; unmatched junction nucleotides: 7. The V gene's germline CDR1 is MDHEN and CDR2 SYDVKM. CDR3 residues: CASSPTGLGNQPQHF. The DNA for the CDR3 is TGTGCCAGCAGCCCGACAGGGTTGGGCAATCAGCCCCAGCATTTT.

The chain carries TRBV27 and TRBJ2-2, with D maybe TRBD2 (5 bases). This CDR3 comprises 16 residues. Trimming pared 2 bases from V and 5 bases from J, leaving 15 bases between. The germline gives CDR1 MNHEY, CDR2 SMNVEV (reference sequence). CDR3 nucleotide sequence: TGTGCCAGCAGTTTAGGTGGGGAGATAAAAACCGGGGAGCTGTTTTTT. Its translation: CASSLGGEIKTGELFF.

The chain uses TRBV4-2 and TRBJ2-7; 10 positions match TRBD2. The V gene's germline CDR1 is LGHNA and CDR2 YNFKEQ. The CDR3 has 14 residues. V lost 10 bases and J lost 0; bases outside the gene matches: 6. This CDR3 is CATATSGSSYEQYF. The CDR3 DNA reads as TGTGCCACTGCGACTAGCGGGTCCTCCTACGAGCAGTACTTC.

The chain employs TRBV15 and TRBJ2-3; 13 positions match TRBD2. CDR1 is LNHNV, CDR2 YYDKDF, per germline (reference sequence). This CDR3 contains 16 residues. V dropped 5 bases and J dropped 6; count of bases not matched to a gene: 8. DNA for the CDR3: TGTGCCACCAGCGGACAACTAGCGGGAGGGTTGGATACGCAGTATTTT. This gives the protein CATSGQLAGGLDTQYF.

This sequence joins TRBV18 and TRBJ1-3; 8 nucleotides align to TRBD1. This CDR3 has 14 amino acids. Germline V lookup: CDR1 KGHSH, CDR2 LQKENI. Trimming at V came to 4 bases and at J to 2 bases, leaving 1 base not matched to a gene. The CDR3 spells CASSLGQAGNTIYF. CDR3 in DNA: TGTGCCAGCTCACTGGGACAGGCTGGAAACACCATATATTTT.

The V call is TRBV6-1, the J call TRBJ2-7; D is uncertain. Trimming removed 0 bases at V and 6 bases at J, with 12 bases between. This CDR3 has 14 amino acids. The V gene's germline CDR1 is MNHNS and CDR2 SASEGT. CDR3 sequence: CASSEARTLGEQYF. The CDR3 DNA reads TGTGCCAGCAGTGAAGCGCGAACTCTTGGCGAGCAGTACTTC.

This chain joins TRBV6-5 and TRBJ1-4, with D tentatively TRBD1 (6 bases). The CDR3 has 14 residues. Trimming stripped 6 bases from V and 6 bases from J, with 14 bases between. Germline V gives CDR1 MNHEY, CDR2 SVGAGI. CDR3 in DNA: TGTGCCAGCAGGAAGGTAGCAGGGGATGAAAAACTGTTTTTT. Protein sequence: CASRKVAGDEKLFF.

The V and J genes are TRBV11-1 and TRBJ2-2; TRBD2 might be the D (5 bases). Germline V CDR1 and CDR2: SGHAT, FQDESV (reference sequence). V gave up 5 bases and J gave up 4 bases, with 17 bases separating them. This CDR3 is 16 amino acids long. The CDR3 here is CASSPIQRTVTGELFF. The DNA of the CDR3 is TGTGCCAGCAGCCCAATCCAGCGGACCGTCACCGGGGAGCTGTTTTTT. The entire variable domain, with the rest obtained from reference TRBV11-1 and TRBJ2-2, is as follows: EAEVAQSPRYKITEKSQAVAFWCDPISGHATLYWYRQILGQGPELLVQFQDESVVDDSQLPKDRFSAERLKGVDSTLKIQPAELGDSAMYLCASSPIQRTVTGELFFGEGSRLTVL.

V usage is TRBV5-1 and J usage is TRBJ2-5, with D perhaps TRBD1 (7 bases). This CDR3 region has 14 residues. V shed 4 bases and J shed 4 bases, with 14 bases lying between them. CDR1 is SGHRS, CDR2 YFSETQ, per germline. CDR3 sequence reads: CASSAPGGGETQYF. DNA for the CDR3: TGCGCCAGCAGCGCCCCAGGGGGAGGAGAGACCCAGTACTTC.

The V gene is TRBV13, the J gene TRBJ2-5; 11 positions match TRBD2. This CDR3 contains 17 residues. The germline CDR1 and CDR2 sequences are PRHDT and FYEKMQ (reference sequence). Trimming at V came to 5 bases and at J to 3 bases, leaving 11 bases not matched to a gene. In nucleotides, the CDR3 is TGTGCCAGCAGCCCCAAAGGAAAACTAGCGGGAGAAGAGACCCAGTACTTC. Translation gives CASSPKGKLAGEETQYF.

The genes are TRBV11-3 and TRBJ2-3; 9 bases line up with TRBD2. J was trimmed by 1 base and V by 4 bases; bases with no gene match: 9. The CDR3 loop spans 17 amino acids. Germline-derived CDR1 and CDR2 are SGHNT and YENEEA. CDR3 sequence reads: CASSSGLAEDGTDTQYF. The DNA of the CDR3 is TGTGCCAGCAGCTCGGGACTAGCAGAGGACGGCACAGATACGCAGTATTTT.

This clone appeared a single time. The rearrangement links TRBV12-3 or TRBV12-4 to TRBJ2-7; the D is unclear. Between the trimmed V and J ends, which lost 3 bases and 3 bases, there was a span of 6 bases. The CDR3 sequence is 12 residues long. CDR3 residues: CASSLSGYEQYF. The CDR3 nucleotides read TGTGCCAGCAGTTTGTCAGGCTACGAGCAGTACTTC.

The V and J genes are TRBV20-1 and TRBJ1-2; TRBD1 agrees at 7 bases. The CDR3 spans 12 residues. CDR1 DFQATT and CDR2 SNEGSKA come from the germline V gene (reference sequence). V lost 3 bases and J lost 3; bases outside the gene matches: 1. CDR3 sequence (DNA): TGCAGTGCTAGTGGACAGGACTATGGCTACACCTTC. As protein: CSASGQDYGYTF.

The rearrangement uses TRBV9 and TRBJ1-1; D uncertain. The germline gives CDR1 SGDLS, CDR2 YYNGEE. Trimming removed 3 bases at V and 0 bases at J, with 3 bases between. There are 12 residues in the CDR3. CDR3 in DNA: TGTGCCAGCAGCGGCGTGAACACTGAAGCTTTCTTT. The encoded protein is CASSGVNTEAFF.

V and J are TRBV18 and TRBJ1-2; D gene ambiguous. Germline loops: CDR1 KGHSH, CDR2 LQKENI. CDR3 length: 16 residues. Trimming shortened V by 6 bases and J by 3 bases, and 20 bases separated the two germline ends. As DNA, the CDR3 is TGTGCCAGCTCCCTCCTCTCCGAGAGGGCCTACTATGGCTACACCTTC. Its protein is CASSLLSERAYYGYTF.

The CDR3 protein is CASSLPRGREGHNFPRLYEQYF. The CDR3 DNA reads TGCGCCAGCAGCCTCCCGCGAGGGCGGGAGGGCCACAACTTCCCCCGTCTGTACGAGCAGTACTTC. The chain links TRBV5-1 to TRBJ2-7, with 9 nucleotides matching TRBD2. Unmatched junction bases numbered 30, after V lost 4 bases and J lost 4 bases. The CDR3 has 22 residues. Germline V gives CDR1 SGHRS, CDR2 YFSETQ.

This chain links TRBV29-1 with TRBJ2-7; TRBD2 is a possible D gene (5 bases). The CDR3 loop spans 12 amino acids. Trimming stripped 7 bases from V and 1 base from J, with 11 bases between. From germline, CDR1 is SQVTM and CDR2 ANQGSEA. CDR3 loop: CSGTDYSYEQYF. As DNA, the CDR3 is TGCAGCGGGACCGACTATTCCTACGAGCAGTACTTC.

The genes are TRBV10-3 and TRBJ2-3; 13 nucleotides agree with TRBD2. Losses at the gene ends were 4 bases for V and 7 bases for J; bases not matched to a gene: 11. Germline CDR1 and CDR2: ENHRY and SYGVKD. The CDR3 has 17 amino acids. CDR3 sequence (DNA): TGTGCCATCAGTGGGGGGGGCGGGACTAGCGGGACCCATACGCAGTATTTT. This translates into CAISGGGGTSGTHTQYF.

The chain combines TRBV6-5 with TRBJ1-3, with 7 bases aligning to TRBD1. Germline values: CDR1 MNHEY, CDR2 SVGAGI. The trim removed 10 bases at V and 0 bases at J, leaving 9 bases unmatched. This CDR3 is built from 15 residues. The CDR3 coding sequence is TGTGCCACGCGACAGGGCTTAGCCTCTGGAAACACCATATATTTT. Its protein product is CATRQGLASGNTIYF.

This chain uses TRBV5-1 with TRBJ2-5; the D gene is possibly TRBD2 (6 bases). The CDR3 is 15 residues long. V lost 6 bases to trimming and J lost 2 bases, with 17 bases between them. The V gene's germline CDR1 is SGHRS and CDR2 YFSETQ. CDR3 in amino acids: CASTPMGGTQETQYF. Here the CDR3 DNA reads TGCGCCAGCACACCAATGGGCGGGACTCAAGAGACCCAGTACTTC.

This clone is a singleton in its sample. The gene calls are TRBV2 and TRBJ2-5; D unresolved. Trimming shortened V by 0 bases and J by 5 bases, and 10 bases separated the two germline ends. Germline V CDR1 and CDR2: SNHLY, FYNNEI. The CDR3 consists of 14 residues. CDR3 region: CASSEAPSLETQYF. In nucleotides, the CDR3 is TGTGCCAGCAGTGAAGCCCCTAGTTTGGAGACCCAGTACTTC.

The rearrangement joins TRBV28 to TRBJ1-2; the D is unclear. Trimming removed 7 bases from V and 8 bases from J, with 17 bases in between. The CDR3 has 13 residues. Per germline, CDR1 MDHEN and CDR2 SYDVKM. CDR3 coding DNA: TGTGCCAGCATCGAAAGGGAGGCGCACGGCTACACCTTC. Translation gives CASIEREAHGYTF.

CDR3: CASSPRGTGTEAFF. For the CDR3, the DNA is TGTGCCAGCAGCCCTCGTGGGACAGGCACTGAAGCTTTCTTT. The chain uses TRBV27 and TRBJ1-1; 8 bases fit TRBD1. Germline V gene sequence: CDR1 MNHEY, CDR2 SMNVEV (reference sequence). This CDR3 has 14 amino acids. Trimming removed 6 bases from V and 4 bases from J; junction bases left unmatched: 7.

Remarks on this clone: Different DNA sequences within this sample yield the same CDR3. The gene calls are TRBV3-1 (or the pseudogene TRBV3-2) and TRBJ1-5; perhaps TRBD1 as D (5 bases). Germline values: CDR1 LGHDT, CDR2 YNNKEL (reference sequence). Trimming removed 1 base at V and 5 bases at J, with 6 bases between. The CDR3 length is 13 residues. The CDR3 sequence: CASSQGGDQPQHF. CDR3 coding DNA: TGTGCCAGCAGCCAAGGGGGGGATCAGCCCCAGCATTTT.